The following is a T cell receptor (beta chain) sequence with its context. Its cognate antigen is unknown. CD45RO negativity and positive selection for CCR7 defined naive CD8 cells, a population that excluded terminally differentiated effector memory CD45RA+ cells. Those who donated, Caucasian adults without exception, all lived in Nashville, Tennessee. This entry comes from a study of shared clonotypes between healthy human individuals. Whole-study findings and limits: The study found about 5% of naive CD4 clonotypes shared across a few donors.

The assay was immunoSEQ multiplex PCR, and TCRdb's table has in-frame clones only and misses some. The sample carries some 2.1 million clones, 80% to 95% recorded once. V was shortened by 3 bases and J by 6 bases, with 11 bases between the two germline ends. This CDR3 is 14 amino acids long. Germline values: CDR1 SGHTA, CDR2 FQGTGA. Sample: naive CD8+ T cells from PBMCs. This clonotype originated in a man between 18 and 29 years old in good health. Some clones in this sample may be carry-over from other donors' samples. This chain uses TRBV7-3 with TRBJ2-2; a possible D gene is TRBD2 (5 bases). CDR3 in DNA: TGTGCCAGCAGCTTCGATACGGGATCCGGGGAGCTGTTTTTT. The encoded protein is CASSFDTGSGELFF.